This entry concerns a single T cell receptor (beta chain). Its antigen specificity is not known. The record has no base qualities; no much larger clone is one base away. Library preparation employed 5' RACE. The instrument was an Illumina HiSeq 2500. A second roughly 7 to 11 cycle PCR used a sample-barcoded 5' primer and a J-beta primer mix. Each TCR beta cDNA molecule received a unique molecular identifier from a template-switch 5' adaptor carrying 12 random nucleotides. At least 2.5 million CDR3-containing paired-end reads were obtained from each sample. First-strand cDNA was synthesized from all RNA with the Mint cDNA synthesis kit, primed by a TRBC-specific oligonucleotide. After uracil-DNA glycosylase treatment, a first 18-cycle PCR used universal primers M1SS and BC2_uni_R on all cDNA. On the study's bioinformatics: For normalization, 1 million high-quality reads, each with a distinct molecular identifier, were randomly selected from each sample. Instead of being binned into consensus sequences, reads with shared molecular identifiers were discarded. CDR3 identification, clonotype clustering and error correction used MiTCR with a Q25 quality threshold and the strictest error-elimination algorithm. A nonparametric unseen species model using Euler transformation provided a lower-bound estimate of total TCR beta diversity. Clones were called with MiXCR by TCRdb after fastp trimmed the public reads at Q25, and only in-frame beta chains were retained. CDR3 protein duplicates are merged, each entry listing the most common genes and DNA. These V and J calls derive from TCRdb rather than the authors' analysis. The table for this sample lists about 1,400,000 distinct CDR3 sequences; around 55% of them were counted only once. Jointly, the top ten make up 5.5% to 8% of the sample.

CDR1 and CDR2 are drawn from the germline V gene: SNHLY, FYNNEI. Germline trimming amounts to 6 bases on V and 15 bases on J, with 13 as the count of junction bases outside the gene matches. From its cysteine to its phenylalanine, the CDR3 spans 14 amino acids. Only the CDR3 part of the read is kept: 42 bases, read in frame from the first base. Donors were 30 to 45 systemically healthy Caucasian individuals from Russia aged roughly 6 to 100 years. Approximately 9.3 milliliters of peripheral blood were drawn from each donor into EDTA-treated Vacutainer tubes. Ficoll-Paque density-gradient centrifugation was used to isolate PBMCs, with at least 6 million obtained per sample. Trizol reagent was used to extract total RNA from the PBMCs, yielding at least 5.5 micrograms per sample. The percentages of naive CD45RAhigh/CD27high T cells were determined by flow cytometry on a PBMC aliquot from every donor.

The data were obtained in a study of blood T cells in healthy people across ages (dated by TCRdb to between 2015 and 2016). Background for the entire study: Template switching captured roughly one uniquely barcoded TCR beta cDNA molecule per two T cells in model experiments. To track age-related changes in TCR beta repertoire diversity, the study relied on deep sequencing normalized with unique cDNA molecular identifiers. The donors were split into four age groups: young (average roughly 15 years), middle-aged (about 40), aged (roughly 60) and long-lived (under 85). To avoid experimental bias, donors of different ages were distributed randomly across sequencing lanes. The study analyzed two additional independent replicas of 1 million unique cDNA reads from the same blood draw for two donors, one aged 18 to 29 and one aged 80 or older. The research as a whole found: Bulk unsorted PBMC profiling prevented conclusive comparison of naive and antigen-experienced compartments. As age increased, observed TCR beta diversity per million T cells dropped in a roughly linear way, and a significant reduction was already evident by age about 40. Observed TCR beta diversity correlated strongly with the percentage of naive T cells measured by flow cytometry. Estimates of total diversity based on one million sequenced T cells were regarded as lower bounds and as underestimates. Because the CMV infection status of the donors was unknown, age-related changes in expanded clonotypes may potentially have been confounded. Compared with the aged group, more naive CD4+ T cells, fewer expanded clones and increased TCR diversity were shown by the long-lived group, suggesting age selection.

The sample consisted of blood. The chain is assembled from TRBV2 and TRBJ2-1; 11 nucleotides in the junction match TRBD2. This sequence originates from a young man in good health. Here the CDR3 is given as CASREQTSGSGRFF. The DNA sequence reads TGTGCCAGCAGAGAACAAACTAGCGGGAGTGGCCGGTTCTTC.